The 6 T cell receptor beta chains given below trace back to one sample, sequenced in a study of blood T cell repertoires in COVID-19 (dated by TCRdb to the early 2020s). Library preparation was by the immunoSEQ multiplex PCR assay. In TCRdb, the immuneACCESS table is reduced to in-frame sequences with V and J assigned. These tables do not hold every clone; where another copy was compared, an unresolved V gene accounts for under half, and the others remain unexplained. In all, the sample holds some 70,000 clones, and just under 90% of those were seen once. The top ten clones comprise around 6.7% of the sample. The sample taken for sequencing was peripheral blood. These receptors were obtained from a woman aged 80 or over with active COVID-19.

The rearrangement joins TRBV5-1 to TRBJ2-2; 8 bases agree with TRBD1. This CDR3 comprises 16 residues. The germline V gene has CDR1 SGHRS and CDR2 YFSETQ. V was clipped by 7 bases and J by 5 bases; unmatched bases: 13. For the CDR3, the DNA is TGCGCCAGCGCGGGCCGAGGACAGGGTGTGACCGGGGAGCTGTTTTTT. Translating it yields CASAGRGQGVTGELFF.

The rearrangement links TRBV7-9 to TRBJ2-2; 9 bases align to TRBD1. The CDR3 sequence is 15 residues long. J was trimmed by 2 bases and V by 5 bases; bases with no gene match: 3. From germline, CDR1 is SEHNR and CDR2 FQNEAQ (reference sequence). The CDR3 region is CASSPGQGNTGELFF. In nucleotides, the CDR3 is TGTGCCAGCAGCCCGGGACAGGGCAACACCGGGGAGCTGTTTTTT.

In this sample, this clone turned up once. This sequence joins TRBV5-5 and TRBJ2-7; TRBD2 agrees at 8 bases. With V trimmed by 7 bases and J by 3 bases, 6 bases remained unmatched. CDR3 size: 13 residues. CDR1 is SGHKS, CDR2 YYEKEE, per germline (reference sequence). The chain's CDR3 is CASRAGGFYEQYF. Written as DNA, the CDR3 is TGTGCCAGCCGGGCGGGAGGTTTCTACGAGCAGTACTTC.

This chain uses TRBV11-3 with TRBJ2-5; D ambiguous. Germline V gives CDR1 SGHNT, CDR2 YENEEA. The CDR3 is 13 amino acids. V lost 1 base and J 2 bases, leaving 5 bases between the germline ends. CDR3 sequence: CASSLGLQETQYF. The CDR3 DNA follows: TGTGCCAGCAGCTTAGGACTTCAAGAGACCCAGTACTTC.

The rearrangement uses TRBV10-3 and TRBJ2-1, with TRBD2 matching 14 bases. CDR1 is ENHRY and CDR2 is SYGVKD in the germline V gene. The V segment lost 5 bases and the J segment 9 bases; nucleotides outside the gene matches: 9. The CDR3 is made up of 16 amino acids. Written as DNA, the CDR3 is TGTGCCATCAGTCCCAATACGGGACTAGCGGGAGTTGAGCAGTTCTTC. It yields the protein CAISPNTGLAGVEQFF.

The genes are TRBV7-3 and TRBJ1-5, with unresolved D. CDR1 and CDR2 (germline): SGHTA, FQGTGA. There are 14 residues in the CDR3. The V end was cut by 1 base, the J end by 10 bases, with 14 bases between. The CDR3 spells CASSLIFVGDPQHF. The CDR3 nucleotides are TGTGCCAGCAGCTTAATATTCGTGGGCGACCCCCAGCATTTT.